What follows describes a single T cell receptor beta chain. Antigen: not known. TCRdb analysed the 5' RACE reads with MiXCR anew, one entry per CDR3 protein. This sample has around 92,000 distinct CDR3 sequences, with about 10% found just once. CDR1 is SQVTM, CDR2 ANQGSEA, per germline. The CDR3 covers 14 residues. V shed 6 bases and J 5 bases; nucleotides not matched to a gene: 11. The record originates from a study of early T cells in non-severe SARS-CoV-2 infection. At the level of the study: The chains were unpaired, and the sequenced material was bulk RNA from unsorted whole blood. Whole-study findings and limits: Lookups in VDJdb leaned toward anti-spike CD8 responses and missed private and CD4 specificities.

The sample was whole blood. The receptor was derived from an adult who was a healthcare worker with PCR-confirmed SARS-CoV-2 infection or an uninfected control (not recorded which). The chain has TRBV29-1 and TRBJ2-7, with 9 bases matching TRBD2. The CDR3 protein is CSVMVASGVHEQYF. Written as DNA, the CDR3 is TGCAGCGTCATGGTTGCTAGCGGGGTCCACGAGCAGTACTTC.